This TCR beta chain emerged from a study of radiotherapy plus CTLA-4 blockade in lung cancer. The CDR3 has 13 amino acids. Germline CDR1 LNHDA, CDR2 SQIVND (reference sequence). Sequencing was performed with immunoSEQ multiplex PCR; in TCRdb, only in-frame clones are kept and a portion is missing. This sample carries about 62,000 clones, approximately 76% of them seen once, and the ten largest clones take 2.9%. Sequenced material: peripheral blood, taken from a patient treated with radiotherapy plus ipilimumab. The chain combines TRBV19 with TRBJ2-5; D not certain. The tail of the sequence fits TRBJ2-7 better, so the J call may be wrong. The receptor's source is a human donor with non-small cell lung cancer who had a complete response to radiotherapy plus ipilimumab. The CDR3 nucleotides read TGTGCCAGTAGTCTCCCCCCATCCTACGAGCAGTACTTC. Protein product: CASSLPPSYEQYF.